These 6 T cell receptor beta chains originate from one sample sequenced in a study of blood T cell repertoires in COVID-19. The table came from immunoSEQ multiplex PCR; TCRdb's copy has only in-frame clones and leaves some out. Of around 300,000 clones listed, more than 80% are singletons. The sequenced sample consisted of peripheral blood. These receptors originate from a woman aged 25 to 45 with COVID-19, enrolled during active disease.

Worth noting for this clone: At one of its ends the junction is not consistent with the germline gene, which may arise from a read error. This CDR3 is CASSGGGQGISF. The CDR3 DNA sequence: TGTGCCAGCAGCGGGGGAGGACAGGGAATTTCCTTC. The chain employs TRBV9 and TRBJ2-7, with 8 bases aligning to TRBD1. The germline V gene encodes CDR1 SGDLS and CDR2 YYNGEE. This CDR3 has 12 amino acids.

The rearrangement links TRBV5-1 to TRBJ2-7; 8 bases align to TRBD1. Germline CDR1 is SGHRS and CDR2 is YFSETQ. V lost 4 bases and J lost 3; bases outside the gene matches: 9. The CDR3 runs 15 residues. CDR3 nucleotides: TGCGCCAGCAGCCAGCAAACAGGGGGGTACTACGAGCAGTACTTC. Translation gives CASSQQTGGYYEQYF.

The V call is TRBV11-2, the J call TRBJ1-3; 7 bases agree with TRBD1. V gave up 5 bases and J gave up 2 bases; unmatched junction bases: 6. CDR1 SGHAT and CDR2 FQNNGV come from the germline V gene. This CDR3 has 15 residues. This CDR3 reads CASSPPGTAGNTIYF. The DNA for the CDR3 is TGTGCCAGCAGCCCACCCGGGACAGCTGGAAACACCATATATTTT. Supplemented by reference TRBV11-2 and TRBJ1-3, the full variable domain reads EAGVAQSPRYKIIEKRQSVAFWCNPISGHATLYWYQQILGQGPKLLIQFQNNGVVDDSQLPKDRFSAERLKGVDSTLKIQPAKLEDSAVYLCASSPPGTAGNTIYFGEGSWLTVV.

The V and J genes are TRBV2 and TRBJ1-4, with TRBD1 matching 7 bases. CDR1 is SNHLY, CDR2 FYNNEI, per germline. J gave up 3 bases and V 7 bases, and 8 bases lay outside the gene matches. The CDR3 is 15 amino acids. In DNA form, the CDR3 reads TGTGCCAGCAAGGGATCGGGACAGTCTAATGAAAAACTGTTTTTT. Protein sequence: CASKGSGQSNEKLFF.

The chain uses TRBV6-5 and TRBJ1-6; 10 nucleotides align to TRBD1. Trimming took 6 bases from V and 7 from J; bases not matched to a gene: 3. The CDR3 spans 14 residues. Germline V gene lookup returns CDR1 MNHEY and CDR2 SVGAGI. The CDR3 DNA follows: TGTGCCAGCAGCCGGACAGGGGGAAATTCACCCCTCCACTTT. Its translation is CASSRTGGNSPLHF.

The CDR3 DNA reads as TGTGCCAGCAGCTTAGATGACAGTTCCACAGATACGCAGTATTTT. This sequence encodes CASSLDDSSTDTQYF. The rearrangement uses TRBV7-8 and TRBJ2-3; perhaps TRBD1 as D (5 bases). This CDR3 region has 15 residues. Deletions cut 1 base from V and 2 bases from J, with 10 bases between. Germline CDR1 is SGHVS and CDR2 is FQNEAQ.